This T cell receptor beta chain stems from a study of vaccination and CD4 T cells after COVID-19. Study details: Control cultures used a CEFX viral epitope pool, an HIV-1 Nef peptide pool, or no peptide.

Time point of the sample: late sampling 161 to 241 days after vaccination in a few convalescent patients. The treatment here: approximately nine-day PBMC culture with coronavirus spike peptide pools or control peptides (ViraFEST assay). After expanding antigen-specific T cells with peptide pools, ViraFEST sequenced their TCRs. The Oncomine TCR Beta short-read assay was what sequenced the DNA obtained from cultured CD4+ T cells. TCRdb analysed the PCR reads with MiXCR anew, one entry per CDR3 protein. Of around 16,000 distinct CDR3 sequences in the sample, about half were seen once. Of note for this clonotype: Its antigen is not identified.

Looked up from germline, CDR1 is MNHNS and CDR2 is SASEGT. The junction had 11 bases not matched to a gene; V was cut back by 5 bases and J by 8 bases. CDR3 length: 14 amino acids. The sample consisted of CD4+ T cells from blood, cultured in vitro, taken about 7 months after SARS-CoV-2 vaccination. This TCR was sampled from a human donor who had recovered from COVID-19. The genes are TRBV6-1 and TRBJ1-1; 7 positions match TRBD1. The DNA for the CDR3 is TGTGCCAGCAGTCGGACAGGCCTCACCCCGGAAGCTTTCTTT. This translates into CASSRTGLTPEAFF.